Each of the 19 T cell receptor beta chains below was sequenced from the same sample in a study of patients and donors after allogeneic stem cell transplantation. TCRdb reanalysed the RT-PCR reads using MiXCR and keeps one entry per CDR3 protein. The sample holds about 76,000 distinct CDR3 sequences, approximately 25% seen once. The sequencing input was blood, either unsorted or a sorted T cell fraction (not recorded which). The receptors were sampled from a human donor who was either an allogeneic HSCT recipient or a stem cell or donor lymphocyte infusion donor (not recorded which). It is not recorded whose cells these are; they may come from a transplant donor.

V and J are TRBV28 and TRBJ1-1; TRBD1 might be the D (6 bases). This CDR3 is built from 13 residues. Trimming took 6 bases from V and 5 from J, leaving 13 bases between them. The V gene's germline CDR1 is MDHEN and CDR2 SYDVKM. Here the CDR3 reads CASRGGEGTEAFF. As DNA, the CDR3 is TGTGCCAGCAGGGGGGGCGAGGGAACTGAAGCTTTCTTT.

There are a few counts of this clonotype. V is TRBV25-1 and J is TRBJ2-5; D not certain. Per germline, CDR1 MGHDK and CDR2 SYGVNS. V dropped 3 bases and J dropped 1 base, with 9 bases sitting between them. This CDR3 is built from 14 residues. The CDR3 region is CASSDGRVQETQYF. The CDR3 nucleotides are TGTGCCAGCAGTGATGGACGGGTCCAAGAGACCCAGTACTTC.

The chain has TRBV5-4 and TRBJ2-1; 13 nucleotides agree with TRBD2. The V segment lost 1 base and the J segment 7 bases; nucleotides outside the gene matches: 2. CDR3 length: 15 residues. Germline lookup yields CDR1 SGHNT and CDR2 YYREEE (reference sequence). For the CDR3, the DNA is TGTGCCAGCAGCTTGCTGACTAGCGGGAGGAATGAGCAGTTCTTC. This gives the protein CASSLLTSGRNEQFF.

The chain uses TRBV9 and TRBJ1-4; perhaps TRBD1 as D (5 bases). Between the trimmed V and J ends, which lost 3 bases and 4 bases, there was a span of 19 bases. The length of the CDR3 is 17 residues. In germline, CDR1 is SGDLS, CDR2 YYNGEE. For the CDR3, the DNA is TGTGCCAGCAGCGCCGGGGCGGACCAAACCCTTAATGAAAAACTGTTTTTT. Translation: CASSAGADQTLNEKLFF.

This sequence joins TRBV12-3 or TRBV12-4 and TRBJ1-5, with TRBD1 identical over 11 bases. Trimming at V came to 8 bases and at J to 11 bases, leaving 17 bases not matched to a gene. CDR3 length: 16 amino acids. CDR3 region: CASGSGTGGPKGAQHF. Here the CDR3 DNA reads TGTGCCAGCGGTTCCGGGACAGGGGGTCCCAAAGGGGCCCAGCATTTT.

The rearrangement uses TRBV11-2 and TRBJ2-2; tentatively, D is TRBD1 (6 bases). Germline CDR1 is SGHAT and CDR2 is FQNNGV. CDR3 size: 17 residues. V was trimmed by 6 bases and J by 4 bases, leaving 21 bases between them. The DNA of the CDR3 is TGTGCCAGCAGGACAGGATTCAGAAAGGGCGGCACCGGGGAGCTGTTTTTT. This codes for CASRTGFRKGGTGELFF.

A note on this clonotype: A much larger clone differs by one base, so this may be a read error. The rearrangement uses TRBV15 and TRBJ2-5, with TRBD2 as a possible D gene (6 bases). CDR1 is LNHNV, CDR2 YYDKDF, per germline (reference sequence). V lost 5 bases to trimming and J lost 4 bases, with 23 bases between them. The CDR3 extends over 17 amino acids. The CDR3 protein is CATSGGTDTRGGETQYF. The CDR3 DNA follows: TGTGCCACCAGCGGAGGGACTGACACAAGGGGTGGAGAGACCCAGTACTTC.

The genes are TRBV6-1 and TRBJ2-7, with 10 nucleotides matching TRBD1. This CDR3 comprises 17 residues. The ends lost 0 bases at V and 4 bases at J; junction bases unmatched: 9. The V gene's germline CDR1 is MNHNS and CDR2 SASEGT. CDR3 nucleotide sequence: TGTGCCAGCAGTGAAGCGTTTTGGGACAGGGGAGGGTACGAGCAGTACTTC. Its translation: CASSEAFWDRGGYEQYF.

This clonotype was picked up a small number of times. The genes are TRBV7-9 and TRBJ1-2; maybe TRBD1 (5 bases). Germline assignment: CDR1 SEHNR and CDR2 FQNEAQ (reference sequence). The CDR3 totals 16 residues. V lost 5 bases and J lost 3, with 19 bases in between. The CDR3 reads CASSRIVGQQYYGYTF. CDR3 coding DNA: TGTGCCAGCAGCCGCATAGTAGGACAACAGTACTATGGCTACACCTTC.

The chain joins TRBV7-9 to TRBJ1-1, with D unclear. Germline-derived CDR1 and CDR2 are SEHNR and FQNEAQ (reference sequence). This CDR3 region has 12 residues. The V end lost 1 base, the J end lost 7 bases, and 7 bases lay between the germline ends. As DNA, the CDR3 is TGTGCCAGCAGCTTAGAAGGTAATGAAGCTTTCTTT. It encodes CASSLEGNEAFF.

The chain combines TRBV7-6 with TRBJ1-1; the match to TRBD1 covers 7 bases. CDR3 length equals 16 residues. Germline lookup yields CDR1 SGHVS and CDR2 FNYEAQ. The V and J ends lost 4 bases and 2 bases, in that order; junction bases with no gene match: 10. The CDR3 nucleotides are TGTGCCAGCAGCTCAGGACAGGCGCCGTACAACACTGAAGCTTTCTTT. It encodes CASSSGQAPYNTEAFF. The full variable domain, rest sourced from reference TRBV7-6 and TRBJ1-1, is GAGVSQSPRYKVTKRGQDVALRCDPISGHVSLYWYRQALGQGPEFLTYFNYEAQQDKSGLPNDRFSAERPEGSISTLTIQRTEQRDSAMYRCASSSGQAPYNTEAFFGQGTRLTVV.

This clonotype appeared a few times. CDR3 DNA sequence: TGTGCCAGCAGCTTAGTTGCGGGGTGGGCCAATGAGCAGTTCTTC. It specifies CASSLVAGWANEQFF. The chain carries TRBV7-9 and TRBJ2-1; possible D gene TRBD2, 6 bases. The ends were cut back, 1 base at V and 6 bases at J, with 13 bases in the middle. CDR1 and CDR2 (germline): SEHNR, FQNEAQ (reference sequence). CDR3 length: 15 residues.

This clonotype has only a few counts. The chain recombines TRBV20-1 with TRBJ2-7; 10 nucleotides match TRBD2. V lost 0 bases, J lost 7 bases, and 12 bases stayed unmatched. The length of the CDR3 is 16 residues. Germline CDR1 and CDR2: DFQATT and SNEGSKA (reference sequence). CDR3 coding DNA: TGCAGTGCTAGAGATTGGGCTAGCGGGAGAATGGGGGAGCAGTACTTC. Translating gives CSARDWASGRMGEQYF.

This rearrangement joins TRBV7-2 to TRBJ2-1; 10 positions agree with TRBD2. The CDR3 spans 19 residues. V gave up 2 bases and J gave up 4 bases; unmatched junction bases: 14. Germline loops: CDR1 SGHTA, CDR2 FQGNSA. The CDR3 DNA follows: TGTGCCAGCAGCTTATCGCGGGGTTTTAGCGGGAGGACATACAATGAGCAGTTCTTC. Encoded protein: CASSLSRGFSGRTYNEQFF.

This clonotype showed up many times. In nucleotides, the CDR3 is TGTGCCAGCAGTTGGGGACAGGGGGTCGCTCAGCCCCAGCATTTT. It yields the protein CASSWGQGVAQPQHF. This chain uses TRBV12-3 or TRBV12-4 with TRBJ1-5; 11 bases map to TRBD1. The CDR3 is 15 residues long. J lost 6 bases, V lost 4 bases, and 5 bases had no gene match.

This clonotype was counted a few times. The chain recombines TRBV19 with TRBJ1-5, with D unclear. The ends were cut back, 6 bases at V and 3 bases at J, with 9 bases in the middle. The CDR3 sequence is 13 residues long. CDR1 is LNHDA, CDR2 SQIVND, per germline (reference sequence). CDR3 coding DNA: TGTGCCAGTAGCCTCGGGAACAATCAGCCCCAGCATTTT. As protein: CASSLGNNQPQHF.

The chain recombines TRBV4-3 with TRBJ2-5, with D unclear. Germline V CDR1 and CDR2: LGHNA, YSLEER. This CDR3 is built from 15 residues. The V end lost 0 bases, the J end lost 2 bases, and 10 bases lay between the germline ends. CDR3 amino acids: CASSQEHVDQETQYF. CDR3 in DNA: TGCGCCAGCAGCCAAGAGCATGTGGATCAAGAGACCCAGTACTTC.

This rearrangement joins TRBV4-1 to TRBJ1-2, with D possibly matching TRBD1 (5 bases). Trimming pared 1 base from V and 5 bases from J, leaving 17 bases between. CDR1 and CDR2 from the germline V gene are MGHRA and YSYEKL. This CDR3 spans 16 amino acids. DNA of the CDR3: TGCGCCAGCAGCCAAGCCAGCCTCGGGGACGGGTATGGCTACACCTTC. It encodes CASSQASLGDGYGYTF.

This clonotype came up once. This chain links TRBV9 with TRBJ2-7, with TRBD2 matching over 9 bases. CDR3 length equals 17 residues. Germline CDR1 is SGDLS and CDR2 is YYNGEE. Germline trimming cut 4 bases from V and 3 bases from J; bases unmatched to any gene: 14. The CDR3 here is CASSPQPPSGRYYEQYF. The CDR3 bases are TGTGCCAGCAGCCCCCAGCCGCCAAGCGGGAGGTACTACGAGCAGTACTTC.